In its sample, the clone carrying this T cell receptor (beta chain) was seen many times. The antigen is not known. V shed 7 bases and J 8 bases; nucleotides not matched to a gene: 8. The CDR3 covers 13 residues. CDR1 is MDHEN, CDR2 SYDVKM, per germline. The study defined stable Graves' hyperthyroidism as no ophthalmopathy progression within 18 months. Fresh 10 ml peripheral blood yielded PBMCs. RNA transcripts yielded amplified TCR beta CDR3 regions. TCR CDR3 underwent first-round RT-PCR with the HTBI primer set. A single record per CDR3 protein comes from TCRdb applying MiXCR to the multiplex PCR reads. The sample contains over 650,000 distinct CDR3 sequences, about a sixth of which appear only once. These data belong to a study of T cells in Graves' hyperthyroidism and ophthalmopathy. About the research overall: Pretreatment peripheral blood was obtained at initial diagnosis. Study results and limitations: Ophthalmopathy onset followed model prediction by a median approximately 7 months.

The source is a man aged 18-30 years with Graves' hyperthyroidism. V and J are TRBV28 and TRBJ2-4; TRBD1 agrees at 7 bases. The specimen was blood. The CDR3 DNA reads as TGTGCCAGCAACCCGACAGGGAGTTACATTCAGTACTTC. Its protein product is CASNPTGSYIQYF.